This entry lists 22 T cell receptor beta chains sequenced from one sample in a study of beta chain features in type 1 diabetes. Study conclusions and caveats: People with Type 1 diabetes carried modestly yet significantly shorter TCRB CDR3s in all four CD4+ subsets.

The sequenced template was cDNA made from the entire isolated RNA. TCRdb's copy holds only in-frame clones and misses some; the assay was immunoSEQ multiplex PCR. The sample yields fewer than 400,000 clones, around 9.3% seen once. No antigen is known for these receptors. The sequencing input was central memory CD4+ T cells from blood. The receptors derive from a man in his thirties or forties with type 1 diabetes.

The sample holds many counts of this clone. V and J are TRBV4-3 and TRBJ2-3; weak D call: TRBD1 (5 bases). CDR3 length: 17 amino acids. Germline V gives CDR1 LGHNA, CDR2 YSLEER. V was clipped by 0 bases and J by 4 bases, with 17 bases between them. CDR3 region: CASSQDFSGKIADTQYF. The CDR3 DNA is TGCGCCAGCAGCCAAGATTTTTCAGGGAAGATTGCAGATACGCAGTATTTT.

This clone came up a few times. One junction end does not reproduce the germline sequence, and a read error may be involved. The V gene is TRBV5-1, the J gene TRBJ2-7; 11 bases are a match to TRBD1. In germline, CDR1 is SGHRS, CDR2 YFSETQ. The CDR3 consists of 12 residues. CDR3 region: CASSVGTGGSEF. In DNA, the CDR3 is TGCGCCAGCAGCGTAGGGACAGGGGGAAGCGAGTTC.

This clone came up a few times. V gene TRBV7-2 combines with J gene TRBJ2-3; the D gene is possibly TRBD2 (7 bases). With 1 base removed from V and 4 bases from J, the gap between germline ends came to 15 bases. Germline V lookup: CDR1 SGHTA, CDR2 FQGNSA. The CDR3 has 16 residues. The CDR3 here is CASSLGGGAMADTQYF. DNA of the CDR3: TGTGCCAGCAGCTTAGGAGGGGGGGCTATGGCAGATACGCAGTATTTT.

In its sample, this clone was seen a few times. V is TRBV28 and J is TRBJ1-1; D call uncertain. Per germline, CDR1 MDHEN and CDR2 SYDVKM. V dropped 2 bases and J dropped 7 bases, with 8 bases sitting between them. This CDR3 has 12 amino acids. The CDR3 coding sequence is TGTGCCAGCAGTTTACGGGTGGGTGAAGCTTTCTTT. Its translation is CASSLRVGEAFF. Variable domain in full (rest from reference TRBV28 and TRBJ1-1): DVKVTQSSRYLVKRTGEKVFLECVQDMDHENMFWYRQDPGLGLRLIYFSYDVKMKEKGDIPEGYSVSREKKERFSLILESASTNQTSMYLCASSLRVGEAFFGQGTRLTVV.

This clone was picked up a small number of times. The chain links TRBV10-3 to TRBJ2-7; D possibly uses TRBD1 or TRBD2 (6 bases each). The ends were cut back, 4 bases at V and 2 bases at J, with 12 bases in the middle. Germline-derived CDR1 and CDR2 are ENHRY and SYGVKD. The CDR3 spans 14 residues. The CDR3 region has the DNA TGTGCCATCAGTGGACAGGAGGGCGCCTACGAGCAGTACTTC. Its translation: CAISGQEGAYEQYF.

This clone was seen a few times. The genes are TRBV11-2 and TRBJ2-1; the D gene is possibly TRBD1 (6 bases). With 4 bases removed from V and 4 bases from J, the gap between germline ends came to 23 bases. From germline, CDR1 is SGHAT and CDR2 FQNNGV. This CDR3 has 18 amino acids. The CDR3 loop reads CASSSQLDRSSSYNEQFF. The CDR3 nucleotides are TGTGCCAGCAGCTCGCAACTAGACAGGTCCTCCTCATACAATGAGCAGTTCTTC.

The sample holds a few counts of this clone. The same CDR3 arises from other DNA sequences in this sample as well. This chain joins TRBV27 and TRBJ1-6; D unclear. CDR3 size: 12 residues. The V and J ends lost 3 bases and 6 bases respectively, with 3 bases between them. CDR1 and CDR2 (germline): MNHEY, SMNVEV (reference sequence). The CDR3 loop reads CASSFSNSPLHF. The CDR3 DNA sequence: TGTGCCAGCAGTTTCTCTAATTCACCCCTCCACTTT.

This clone was recorded a few times. The V and J genes are TRBV4-1 and TRBJ2-5; possible D gene TRBD2, 6 bases. Looked up from germline, CDR1 is MGHRA and CDR2 is YSYEKL. Trimming shortened V by 1 base and J by 9 bases, and 15 bases separated the two germline ends. The CDR3 covers 14 residues. The CDR3 here is CASSQGFAPGAQYF. DNA for the CDR3: TGCGCCAGCAGCCAAGGGTTTGCGCCGGGGGCCCAGTACTTC.

The sample holds many counts of this clone. The chain links TRBV6-6 to TRBJ2-3; 7 bases fit TRBD1. The germline V gene encodes CDR1 MNHNY and CDR2 SVGAGI (reference sequence). The CDR3 length is 13 residues. CDR3 nucleotides: TGTGCAATCAAGGGGGCTGGGGCAGATACGCAGTATTTT. Translated: CAIKGAGADTQYF.

The V gene is TRBV7-6, the J gene TRBJ2-2; tentative D call: TRBD1 (5 bases). Germline CDR1 and CDR2: SGHVS and FNYEAQ. With 5 bases removed from V and 5 bases from J, the gap between germline ends came to 12 bases. CDR3 length equals 14 residues. The CDR3 loop is CASSPTVTTGELFF. The CDR3 region has the DNA TGTGCCAGCAGCCCGACAGTTACTACCGGGGAGCTGTTTTTT. Using reference TRBV7-6 and TRBJ2-2 for the parts outside the CDR3, the full variable domain is GAGVSQSPRYKVTKRGQDVALRCDPISGHVSLYWYRQALGQGPEFLTYFNYEAQQDKSGLPNDRFSAERPEGSISTLTIQRTEQRDSAMYRCASSPTVTTGELFFGEGSRLTVL.

This clone turned up a few times. This chain links TRBV7-9 with TRBJ1-5; D is uncertain. Germline loops: CDR1 SEHNR, CDR2 FQNEAQ (reference sequence). The CDR3 spans 12 residues. The V gene lost 4 bases and the J gene lost 7 bases, with 8 bases spanning the gap. The CDR3 is CASSSNSQPQHF. Here the CDR3 DNA reads TGTGCCAGCAGCTCTAATAGCCAGCCCCAGCATTTT. The whole variable domain, remainder taken from reference TRBV7-9 and TRBJ1-5, is DTGVSQNPRHKITKRGQNVTFRCDPISEHNRLYWYRQTLGQGPEFLTYFQNEAQLEKSRLLSDRFSAERPKGSFSTLEIQRTEQGDSAMYLCASSSNSQPQHFGDGTRLSIL.

V and J are TRBV5-1 and TRBJ2-7; 7 nucleotides line up with TRBD1. Germline CDR1 and CDR2: SGHRS and YFSETQ. Unmatched junction bases numbered 4, after V lost 4 bases and J lost 3 bases. The CDR3 length is 13 residues. The CDR3 DNA sequence: TGCGCCAGCAGCGGGACAGCCAACTACGAGCAGTACTTC. Amino acid sequence: CASSGTANYEQYF.

This clone was detected only a few times. The chain is built from TRBV14 and TRBJ1-2; D not resolved. The CDR3 runs to 14 residues. Germline loops: CDR1 SGHDN, CDR2 FVKESK. V was clipped by 4 bases and J by 6 bases, with 15 bases between them. This CDR3 reads CASSPQVGVHGYTF. CDR3 coding DNA: TGTGCCAGCAGCCCCCAAGTCGGGGTACATGGCTACACCTTC.

The chain recombines TRBV19 with TRBJ2-7; possible D gene TRBD2, 5 bases. Germline V lookup: CDR1 LNHDA, CDR2 SQIVND (reference sequence). V gave up 3 bases and J gave up 2 bases, with 14 bases separating them. This CDR3 comprises 15 residues. The CDR3 sequence: CASSIVGGRTYEQYF. The CDR3, as DNA: TGTGCCAGTAGTATCGTGGGCGGGCGAACCTACGAGCAGTACTTC.

The chain links TRBV19 to TRBJ1-5; no firm D call. V lost 7 bases and J lost 4, with 17 bases in between. CDR3 size: 15 residues. The germline V gene encodes CDR1 LNHDA and CDR2 SQIVND (reference sequence). As DNA, the CDR3 is TGTGCCAGTAACTTTGTAGCGGGGAGAAATCAGCCCCAGCATTTT. It yields the protein CASNFVAGRNQPQHF. The variable domain in full, with the rest retrieved from reference TRBV19 and TRBJ1-5, is DGGITQSPKYLFRKEGQNVTLSCEQNLNHDAMYWYRQDPGQGLRLIYYSQIVNDFQKGDIAEGYSVSREKKESFPLTVTSAQKNPTAFYLCASNFVAGRNQPQHFGDGTRLSIL.

The sample holds many counts of this clone. The chain employs TRBV9 and TRBJ1-6; a possible D gene is TRBD1 (6 bases). In germline, CDR1 is SGDLS, CDR2 YYNGEE. V lost 1 base and J 7 bases, leaving 12 bases between the germline ends. This CDR3 has 15 amino acids. The CDR3 DNA reads as TGTGCCAGCAGCGTAATTGGGGGCCCAAATTCACCCCTCCACTTT. Translating it yields CASSVIGGPNSPLHF.

This clone has a handful of counts. The rearrangement joins TRBV7-2 to TRBJ2-2, with D possibly TRBD1 on 5 matching bases. CDR3 length equals 15 residues. V was cut by 4 bases and J by 3 bases, with 12 bases left in between. The germline gives CDR1 SGHTA, CDR2 FQGNSA. The CDR3 nucleotides are TGTGCCAGCAGCTCCCAGGGTTTCTACACCGGGGAGCTGTTTTTT. Protein: CASSSQGFYTGELFF. The complete variable domain, with remaining parts taken from reference TRBV7-2 and TRBJ2-2, reads GAGVSQSPSNKVTEKGKDVELRCDPISGHTALYWYRQSLGQGLEFLIYFQGNSAPDKSGLPSDRFSAERTGGSVSTLTIQRTQQEDSAVYLCASSSQGFYTGELFFGEGSRLTVL.

This clone has just a few counts. The V and J genes are TRBV28 and TRBJ1-1, with D unresolved. This CDR3 is 12 amino acids long. In germline, CDR1 is MDHEN, CDR2 SYDVKM. V lost 3 bases and J lost 4, with 6 bases in between. The CDR3 region is CASSLVFTEAFF. Here the CDR3 DNA reads TGTGCCAGCAGTTTGGTATTCACTGAAGCTTTCTTT.

This clone was picked up a small number of times. The chain joins TRBV6-5 to TRBJ2-4, with 7 nucleotides matching TRBD1. J lost 4 bases, V lost 4 bases, and 7 bases had no gene match. The CDR3 loop spans 15 amino acids. Per the germline V gene, CDR1 is MNHEY and CDR2 is SVGAGI. CDR3 coding DNA: TGTGCCAGCAGTTCCGATCCGGGACAGAAAAACATTCAGTACTTC. As protein: CASSSDPGQKNIQYF.

The table lists this clone with a few counts. V gene TRBV5-1 combines with J gene TRBJ2-7; 12 bases map to TRBD1. The J segment lost 3 bases and the V segment lost 3 bases, leaving 13 bases of the junction unmatched. The CDR3 contains 18 residues. CDR1 is SGHRS and CDR2 is YFSETQ in the germline V gene. The CDR3 protein is CASSSTGQGASAGYEQYF. CDR3 DNA: TGCGCCAGCAGCTCCACGGGACAGGGGGCAAGCGCTGGCTACGAGCAGTACTTC.

V is TRBV6-1 and J is TRBJ2-2, with D hard to call. The length of the CDR3 is 15 residues. V shed 7 bases and J shed 2 bases, with 14 bases lying between them. Germline assignment: CDR1 MNHNS and CDR2 SASEGT. CDR3 nucleotides: TGTGCCAGCATTGCCCTCGTACTCAACACCGGGGAGCTGTTTTTT. Translating gives CASIALVLNTGELFF.

Notes on this clone: Other nucleotide sequences from this sample produce the same CDR3. The gene calls are TRBV2 and TRBJ2-5; the match to TRBD1 covers 7 bases. With V trimmed by 5 bases and J by 1 base, 1 base remained unmatched. Germline V gene sequence: CDR1 SNHLY, CDR2 FYNNEI. The CDR3 covers 13 residues. DNA of the CDR3: TGTGCCAGCAGTCGACAGGGCCAAGAGACCCAGTACTTC. Translation: CASSRQGQETQYF.